A selection of T cell receptor beta chains follows, all from one sample in a study of OX40 agonist ivuxolimab in advanced cancers. Sequencing used immunoSEQ multiplex PCR; TCRdb keeps in-frame clones, though not all of them. Of tens of thousands of clones listed, under 85% are singletons. Sample: CD4+ or CD8+ T cells sorted from blood, taken in a trial of the OX40 agonist ivuxolimab. These receptors were collected from an adult with an advanced solid tumor such as melanoma, head and neck, liver or kidney cancer. Each CDR3 is given with its conserved first and last residue. Fields, in order: D gene, clone size, V gene, J gene, CDR3 length, CDR3 DNA, CDR3 protein. The D gene is left open where the match is weak. Where a row states a size, it is once, few, many or the class of an expanded clone; other rows omit it.

.	.	TRBV30	TRBJ1-5	13	TGTGCCTGGAGTGTGGGCATAAATCAGCCCCAGCATTTT	CAWSVGINQPQHF
.	.	TRBV7-2	TRBJ1-4	12	TGTGCCAGCAGCTTCTCTAATGAAAAACTGTTTTTT	CASSFSNEKLFF
TRBD1	.	TRBV18	TRBJ1-5	18	TGTGCCAGCTCACGGAGACAGGGGGACCCCAATAGCAATCAGCCCCAGCATTTT	CASSRRQGDPNSNQPQHF
TRBD1	.	TRBV28	TRBJ2-1	13	TGTGCCAGCAAAAGACAGGGGGGCGTTGAGCAGTTCTTC	CASKRQGGVEQFF
.	.	TRBV28	TRBJ2-5	15	TGTGCCAGCAGTTTATTTTCGGCCAGGGAGGAGACCCAGTACTTC	CASSLFSAREETQYF
TRBD1	once	TRBV30	TRBJ2-4	14	TGTGCCTGGAGTCCGCAGGGGGTGTTGGACATTCAGTACTTC	CAWSPQGVLDIQYF
.	.	TRBV6-1	TRBJ1-5	16	TGTGCCATCAGTGAGTCGATAGGCCAGGGCAATCAGCCCCAGCATTTT	CAISESIGQGNQPQHF
.	.	TRBV27	TRBJ2-7	13	TGTGCCACCCAAACGCTGGGATCCTACGAGCAGTACTTC	CATQTLGSYEQYF
.	once	TRBV2	TRBJ2-2	15	TGTGCCAGCAGTGGGGAAGAGGTCGACACCGGGGAGCTGTTTTTT	CASSGEEVDTGELFF
.	.	TRBV2	TRBJ2-2	13	TGTGCCAGCAGTGCAACACCCACCGGGGAGCTGTTTTTT	CASSATPTGELFF
.	.	TRBV30	TRBJ1-2	14	TGTGCCTGGAGTCTACAGGGACCTAACTATGGCTACACCTTC	CAWSLQGPNYGYTF
.	.	TRBV27	TRBJ2-3	13	TGTGCCAGCAGATTTACTGCCACAGATACGCAGTATTTT	CASRFTATDTQYF
.	.	TRBV11-1	TRBJ2-7	14	TGTGCCAGCAGCTTGGAGGGGGCTACCTACGAGCAGTACTTC	CASSLEGATYEQYF
TRBD2	.	TRBV4-1	TRBJ2-1	17	TGCGCCAGCAGCCCCTGTAGGGCTAGCGGGGGGGGAAATGAGCAGTTCTTC	CASSPCRASGGGNEQFF
.	.	TRBV28	TRBJ2-7	12	TGTGCCAGCAGTTTCCGGACCTACGAGCAGTACTTC	CASSFRTYEQYF
.	.	TRBV6-6	TRBJ1-1	13	TGTGCCGCGAACAGGGAAGGCTTACCTGAAGCTTTCTTT	CAANREGLPEAFF
.	.	TRBV5-1	TRBJ2-7	15	TGCGCCAGCAGCTTGGATTCCCCAGGTGCCTACGAGCAGTACTTC	CASSLDSPGAYEQYF
.	.	TRBV28	TRBJ2-1	15	TGTGCCAGCAGTTTGCCCGGGACTTACTCCAATGAGCAGTTCTTC	CASSLPGTYSNEQFF
TRBD2	.	TRBV11-1	TRBJ2-3	16	TGTGCCAGCAGGACAAATAGCGGGGGGTTCTCGTATACGCAGTATTTT	CASRTNSGGFSYTQYF
TRBD1	.	TRBV11-2	TRBJ2-7	16	TGTGCCAGCAGCTATTCCACAGGGGCGCTCTCCTACGAGCAGTACTTC	CASSYSTGALSYEQYF
TRBD1	.	TRBV23-1	TRBJ1-5	18	TGCGCCAGCAGTCTCCAGGCAGGGGGAAGATATAGCAATCAGCCCCAGCATTTT	CASSLQAGGRYSNQPQHF
.	.	TRBV4-1	TRBJ1-2	14	TGCGCCAGCAGCCAAGCTGGGGCAAGGGTGGGCTACACCTTC	CASSQAGARVGYTF
TRBD2	once	TRBV15	TRBJ2-1	17	TGTGCCACCAGCAGAGATCAACAAGCGGGGGCCTTCAATGAGCAGTTCTTC	CATSRDQQAGAFNEQFF
.	.	TRBV28	TRBJ1-1	15	TGTGCCAGCAGTTTATTATCCGGGGGGAACACTGAAGCTTTCTTT	CASSLLSGGNTEAFF
.	.	TRBV28	TRBJ1-2	14	TGTGCCAGCAGTTCCTCGGAATTCTTATATGGCTACACCTTC	CASSSSEFLYGYTF
.	.	TRBV6-1	TRBJ1-1	10	TGTGCCAGTTGGTGGACTGAAGCTTTCTTT	CASWWTEAFF
.	.	TRBV2	TRBJ1-1	12	TGTGCCAGCAGTGTCGGGAGCACTGAAGCTTTCTTT	CASSVGSTEAFF
.	.	TRBV4-2	TRBJ1-2	16	TGTGCCAGCAGCCAGTTAGCGGGGGCGGATCACTATGGCTACACCTTC	CASSQLAGADHYGYTF
.	.	TRBV7-3	TRBJ1-1	13	TGTGCCAGCAGCCGACAGAGGAACACTGAAGCTTTCTTT	CASSRQRNTEAFF
TRBD1	many	TRBV11-3	TRBJ1-2	13	TGTGCCAGCAGCTTATTCCAGGGGGGCGGCTACACCTTC	CASSLFQGGGYTF
TRBD2	.	TRBV15	TRBJ2-5	16	TGTGCCACCAGCAGAGGGCTAGCGGGGACTCAAGAGACCCAGTACTTC	CATSRGLAGTQETQYF
.	.	TRBV7-2	TRBJ2-5	14	TGTGCCAGCAGCTTAGGGCCGAACCAAGAGACCCAGTACTTC	CASSLGPNQETQYF
.	.	TRBV7-9	TRBJ2-3	16	TGTGCCAGCAGCTTGAATCGAAGACAGGGCACAGATACGCAGTATTTT	CASSLNRRQGTDTQYF
TRBD1	once	TRBV6-5	TRBJ2-7	14	TGTGCCAGCAGTGGGACCGGGACAGGCTACGAGCAGTACTTC	CASSGTGTGYEQYF
TRBD1	.	TRBV6-5	TRBJ1-2	16	TGTGCCAGCAGTTACTCCGCAGGGGGCCTGAACTATGGCTACACCTTC	CASSYSAGGLNYGYTF
.	once	TRBV28	TRBJ2-4	17	TGTGCCAGCAGTCCCCCCCTCTGGGGTTTGGCCAAAAACATTCAGTACTTC	CASSPPLWGLAKNIQYF
.	once	TRBV7-6	TRBJ1-1	14	TGTGCCAGCAGCCCGATAAGGGGGGGCACTGAAGCTTTCTTT	CASSPIRGGTEAFF
TRBD1	.	TRBV6-5	TRBJ1-4	14	TGTGCCAGCAGTTACGGACAGGATGTAGAAAAACTGTTTTTT	CASSYGQDVEKLFF
.	.	TRBV5-1	TRBJ1-3	15	TGCGCCAGCAGCCCTACAGGTGACTCTGGAAACACCATATATTTT	CASSPTGDSGNTIYF
.	.	TRBV28	TRBJ2-7	13	TGTGCCAGCGGCAGGACGGATACCTACGAGCAGTACTTC	CASGRTDTYEQYF
.	.	TRBV10-3	TRBJ2-1	11	TGTGCCACAGGGGCCGGCAATGAGCAGTTCTTC	CATGAGNEQFF
.	.	TRBV11-1	TRBJ2-5	13	TGTGCCAGCAGCTCCTGGTCCCAAGAGACCCAGTACTTC	CASSSWSQETQYF
TRBD1	.	TRBV30	TRBJ1-3	14	TGTGCCTGGAGGGGACAGACGCCTGGAAACACCATATATTTT	CAWRGQTPGNTIYF
.	.	TRBV7-2	TRBJ2-7	14	TGTGCCAGCAGCTCAAGGACTCCTTGGGACGAGCAGTACTTC	CASSSRTPWDEQYF
.	.	TRBV7-7	TRBJ2-5	12	TGTGCTAGCAGCCTCTTCGGCGAGACCCAGTACTTC	CASSLFGETQYF
.	few	TRBV14	TRBJ1-1	14	TGTGCCAGCAGCCATCCGACTGAAAGCACTGAAGCTTTCTTT	CASSHPTESTEAFF
.	.	TRBV5-1	TRBJ2-7	15	TGCGCCAGCAGCGGGGCGGATCTGGGGCTTTACGAGCAGTACTTC	CASSGADLGLYEQYF
.	.	TRBV28	TRBJ1-2	11	TGTGCCACCAATGCGCGCTATGGCTACACCTTC	CATNARYGYTF
TRBD1	.	TRBV6-5	TRBJ2-7	14	TGTGCCAGCAGGGCGACAGGGGACGCCTGGGAGCAGTACTTC	CASRATGDAWEQYF
.	.	TRBV27	TRBJ1-1	14	TGTGCCAGCAGTTTATTATTCCAGAGTAGTGAAGCTTTCTTT	CASSLLFQSSEAFF
.	few	TRBV28	TRBJ1-4	16	TGTGCCAGCAGTCCAGCAGGGAGGGTAACTAATGAAAAACTGTTTTTT	CASSPAGRVTNEKLFF
TRBD1	.	TRBV6-1	TRBJ2-2	15	TGTGCCAGCAGGGACAGGGGGCGGAAGACCGGGGAGCTGTTTTTT	CASRDRGRKTGELFF
.	.	TRBV5-1	TRBJ2-5	15	TGCGCCAGCAGCCTGGGGGGCTCAGTCGGAGAGACCCAGTACTTC	CASSLGGSVGETQYF
.	few	TRBV29-1	TRBJ1-1	14	TGCAGCGTCCTATCACAGGTTCTATCCACTGAAGCTTTCTTT	CSVLSQVLSTEAFF
.	.	TRBV28	TRBJ1-3	14	TGTGCCAGCTTGTCGGGTCGATCCGGAAACACCATATATTTT	CASLSGRSGNTIYF
TRBD1	.	TRBV18	TRBJ2-1	15	TGTGCCAGCGGTGCTACCGGGACAGGGGACAATGAGCAGTTCTTC	CASGATGTGDNEQFF
.	few	TRBV7-3	TRBJ2-2	14	TGTGCCAGCAGCTTATCTAGGATCACCGGGGAGCTGTTTTTT	CASSLSRITGELFF